This entry lists 32 T cell receptor beta chains sequenced from one sample in a study of OX40 agonist ivuxolimab in advanced cancers. Sequencing was performed with immunoSEQ multiplex PCR; in TCRdb, only in-frame clones are kept and a portion is missing. The sample shows under 25,000 clones, around three quarters of them seen only once. The sequenced sample was CD4+ or CD8+ T cells sorted from blood, obtained in a trial of the OX40 agonist ivuxolimab. Every receptor here comes from an adult with an advanced solid tumor such as melanoma, head and neck, liver or kidney cancer.

Of note for this clone: The identical CDR3 is also encoded by other nucleotide sequences in the sample. The chain recombines TRBV15 with TRBJ1-1, with D uncertain. Germline CDR1 is LNHNV and CDR2 is YYDKDF (reference sequence). Trimming removed 0 bases from V and 5 bases from J, with 13 bases in between. This CDR3 comprises 15 residues. CDR3 loop: CATSRDRGLGTEAFF. In DNA form, the CDR3 reads TGTGCCACCAGCAGAGATCGAGGTCTGGGAACTGAAGCTTTCTTT.

The CDR3 region has the DNA TGTGCCAGCAGTTACGCCGGGGGGGTCAGTGAAGCTTTCTTT. Translated: CASSYAGGVSEAFF. V is TRBV6-5 and J is TRBJ1-1, with D possibly matching TRBD1 (5 bases). The germline V and J ends were trimmed by 2 bases and 7 bases, with 14 bases remaining between them. Germline loops: CDR1 MNHEY, CDR2 SVGAGI. The CDR3 extends over 14 amino acids.

This chain connects TRBV27 to TRBJ2-3; TRBD2 matches 8 bases. With 2 bases clipped from V and 1 base from J, the junction kept 8 bases outside the gene matches. Looked up from germline, CDR1 is MNHEY and CDR2 is SMNVEV (reference sequence). This CDR3 is 17 amino acids long. The CDR3 region is CASSLPAAGVGTDTQYF. The CDR3 DNA reads as TGTGCCAGCAGTTTACCTGCAGCGGGAGTTGGCACAGATACGCAGTATTTT.

CDR3 in amino acids: CASSMATSYEQYF. The CDR3 coding sequence is TGTGCCAGTAGTATGGCCACCTCCTACGAGCAGTACTTC. The gene calls are TRBV19 and TRBJ2-7; no clear D gene. Trimming pared 3 bases from V and 0 bases from J, leaving 6 bases between. This CDR3 region has 13 residues. CDR1 is LNHDA, CDR2 SQIVND, per germline (reference sequence). The variable domain in full, with the rest retrieved from reference TRBV19 and TRBJ2-7, is DGGITQSPKYLFRKEGQNVTLSCEQNLNHDAMYWYRQDPGQGLRLIYYSQIVNDFQKGDIAEGYSVSREKKESFPLTVTSAQKNPTAFYLCASSMATSYEQYFGPGTRLTVT.

The V call is TRBV4-3, the J call TRBJ2-1; 9 nucleotides match TRBD2. The CDR3 is 17 residues long. V lost 1 base and J lost 1; bases outside the gene matches: 5. Germline CDR1 is LGHNA and CDR2 is YSLEER. CDR3 coding DNA: TGCGCCAGCAGCCAAGGCGGGGGGGCGGAATCCTACAATGAGCAGTTCTTC. Protein sequence: CASSQGGGAESYNEQFF.

By share, this clone ranks as medium-sized. This rearrangement joins TRBV7-2 to TRBJ1-6; perhaps TRBD1 as D (5 bases). Germline V CDR1 and CDR2: SGHTA, FQGNSA. CDR3 length: 15 amino acids. Deletions cut 1 base from V and 9 bases from J, with 13 bases between. CDR3: CASSLVSQGGSPLHF. DNA of the CDR3: TGTGCCAGCAGCTTAGTGTCTCAGGGAGGTTCACCCCTCCACTTT.

The rearrangement joins TRBV5-1 to TRBJ2-3, with 9 bases that match TRBD2. Germline CDR1 SGHRS, CDR2 YFSETQ. This CDR3 has 19 amino acids. The ends lost 1 base at V and 1 base at J; junction bases unmatched: 13. The DNA of the CDR3 is TGCGCCAGCAGCTTGTCCCTAGCGGGACCCGGGGGCGGCACAGATACGCAGTATTTT. The encoded protein is CASSLSLAGPGGGTDTQYF. Supplemented by reference TRBV5-1 and TRBJ2-3, the full variable domain reads KAGVTQTPRYLIKTRGQQVTLSCSPISGHRSVSWYQQTPGQGLQFLFEYFSETQRNKGNFPGRFSGRQFSNSRSEMNVSTLELGDSALYLCASSLSLAGPGGGTDTQYFGPGTRLTVL.

The V call is TRBV7-9, the J call TRBJ2-5; D uncertain. Germline CDR1 is SEHNR and CDR2 is FQNEAQ (reference sequence). The CDR3 is 16 amino acids. Trimming removed 5 bases at V and 0 bases at J, with 16 bases between. The CDR3 region has the DNA TGTGCCAGCAGCCCCTCACAGAGTCTCTACCAAGAGACCCAGTACTTC. Translation: CASSPSQSLYQETQYF.

Remarks on this clone: The same CDR3 also results from other DNA sequences found in this sample. The chain joins TRBV2 to TRBJ2-2; maybe TRBD2 (6 bases). The CDR3 loop spans 14 amino acids. Between the trimmed V and J ends, which lost 11 bases and 1 base, there was a span of 14 bases. From germline, CDR1 is SNHLY and CDR2 FYNNEI. The CDR3 nucleotides are TGTGCCGGAGGAGGGAGGCAGAACACCGGGGAGCTGTTTTTT. Its translation: CAGGGRQNTGELFF.

Only a few counts were recorded for this clone. This chain links TRBV7-9 with TRBJ1-1, with no clear D. This CDR3 is 11 amino acids long. Deletions cut 4 bases from V and 8 bases from J, with 8 bases between. Germline assignment: CDR1 SEHNR and CDR2 FQNEAQ (reference sequence). The CDR3 DNA is TGTGCCAGCAGCTCACAAGAAGAAGCTTTCTTT. Residues: CASSSQEEAFF.

V gene TRBV4-3 combines with J gene TRBJ2-5; 7 positions agree with TRBD2. Germline values: CDR1 LGHNA, CDR2 YSLEER. The ends lost 0 bases at V and 0 bases at J; junction bases unmatched: 1. This CDR3 contains 15 residues. The CDR3 loop is CASSQDGGDQETQYF. The CDR3 bases are TGCGCCAGCAGCCAAGATGGGGGGGACCAAGAGACCCAGTACTTC.

This clone was seen a handful of times. This chain connects TRBV19 to TRBJ1-1; D remains unclear. CDR3 length: 14 amino acids. With 7 bases removed from V and 1 base from J, the gap between germline ends came to 13 bases. CDR1 is LNHDA and CDR2 is SQIVND in the germline V gene (reference sequence). The CDR3 spells CASTHMEGNTEAFF. In DNA form, the CDR3 reads TGTGCCAGTACCCACATGGAGGGGAACACTGAAGCTTTCTTT.

This clone was observed a few times. CDR3 protein: CASSLGGGWLETQYF. As DNA, the CDR3 is TGTGCCAGCAGCTTGGGAGGGGGGTGGTTAGAGACCCAGTACTTC. The chain carries TRBV5-4 and TRBJ2-5; D tentatively reads TRBD1 or TRBD2 (6 bases each). The germline V gene encodes CDR1 SGHNT and CDR2 YYREEE (reference sequence). The CDR3 contains 15 residues. V lost 0 bases, J lost 4 bases, and 13 bases lay in between.

The chain combines TRBV6-6 with TRBJ2-7; D is perhaps TRBD2 (7 bases). The V end lost 9 bases, the J end lost 2 bases, and 11 bases lay between the germline ends. From germline, CDR1 is MNHNY and CDR2 SVGAGI (reference sequence). The CDR3 has 12 residues. DNA of the CDR3: TGTGCCAGTAGGGAGGGGGCCTACGAGCAGTACTTC. Its protein product is CASREGAYEQYF.

This sequence joins TRBV6-5 and TRBJ1-2; D is possibly TRBD1 (6 bases). With 5 bases removed from V and 8 bases from J, the gap between germline ends came to 18 bases. Per germline, CDR1 MNHEY and CDR2 SVGAGI. The CDR3 runs 14 residues. CDR3 residues: CASSPNPQGSGYTF. The CDR3 DNA is TGTGCCAGCAGTCCTAATCCACAGGGTAGCGGCTACACCTTC.

The chain couples TRBV11-2 to TRBJ2-7, with 7 nucleotides matching TRBD1. V shed 3 bases and J 7 bases; nucleotides not matched to a gene: 9. CDR1 is SGHAT and CDR2 is FQNNGV in the germline V gene. The CDR3 length is 14 residues. CDR3: CASSLEQGKLEQYF. In DNA form, the CDR3 reads TGTGCCAGCAGCTTGGAACAGGGGAAACTGGAGCAGTACTTC.

This chain connects TRBV6-5 to TRBJ1-6; D gene uncertain. Germline V gene lookup returns CDR1 MNHEY and CDR2 SVGAGI. Trimming shortened V by 10 bases and J by 6 bases, and 10 bases separated the two germline ends. CDR3 length: 12 residues. The CDR3 DNA reads TGTGCCACCTCCGGCGGTAATTCACCCCTCCACTTT. Its protein is CATSGGNSPLHF.

The chain combines TRBV9 with TRBJ2-1, with 10 bases aligning to TRBD2. Trimming cost V 0 bases and J 6 bases; bases outside gene matches: 3. The CDR3 runs 15 residues. Germline V gene data show CDR1 as SGDLS and CDR2 as YYNGEE. The DNA of the CDR3 is TGTGCCAGCAGCGTAGGGGGACTAGCGCTCAATGAGCAGTTCTTC. Its protein product is CASSVGGLALNEQFF.

The rearrangement joins TRBV10-2 to TRBJ1-1; perhaps TRBD1 as D (6 bases). Trimming left V 1 base short and J 7 bases short, with 13 bases between. This CDR3 region has 14 residues. Germline-derived CDR1 and CDR2 are WSHSY and SAAADI. The CDR3 coding sequence is TGCGCCAGCAGTGAGTTCGAGGGGGAGGGTGAAGCTTTCTTT. It codes for CASSEFEGEGEAFF.

The rearrangement links TRBV5-8 to TRBJ2-7, with no clear D. V lost 2 bases and J 4 bases, leaving 10 bases between the germline ends. Germline V gene sequence: CDR1 SGHTS, CDR2 YDEGEE. The CDR3 is made up of 13 amino acids. Here the CDR3 reads CASSLVVDYEQYF. The CDR3 DNA reads as TGTGCCAGCAGCTTAGTAGTAGATTACGAGCAGTACTTC.

This chain connects TRBV11-2 to TRBJ2-7, with D maybe TRBD1 (6 bases). The germline V gene has CDR1 SGHAT and CDR2 FQNNGV. V was clipped by 4 bases and J by 0 bases, with 10 bases between them. CDR3 length equals 14 residues. The CDR3 DNA reads as TGTGCCAGCAGCTCCTGGACAGCCTCCTACGAGCAGTACTTC. It codes for CASSSWTASYEQYF.

V gene TRBV11-2 combines with J gene TRBJ2-7; TRBD2 matches at 7 bases. After removal of 3 bases from V and 0 bases from J, the junction contained 5 bases not matched to a gene. CDR1 and CDR2 from the germline V gene are SGHAT and FQNNGV. This CDR3 region has 15 residues. The CDR3 DNA reads TGTGCCAGCAGCTTGGGGGGAGGGTTCTCCTACGAGCAGTACTTC. Protein product: CASSLGGGFSYEQYF. The variable domain in full, completed from reference TRBV11-2 and TRBJ2-7, reads EAGVAQSPRYKIIEKRQSVAFWCNPISGHATLYWYQQILGQGPKLLIQFQNNGVVDDSQLPKDRFSAERLKGVDSTLKIQPAKLEDSAVYLCASSLGGGFSYEQYFGPGTRLTVT.

V and J are TRBV5-6 and TRBJ2-2; a weak D match, TRBD2 (6 bases). CDR3 size: 14 residues. Per germline, CDR1 SGHDT and CDR2 YYEEEE. Deletions cut 4 bases from V and 1 base from J, with 8 bases between. In DNA form, the CDR3 reads TGTGCCAGCAGCGTTAGCGGGAACACCGGGGAGCTGTTTTTT. It is translated as CASSVSGNTGELFF. Using reference TRBV5-6 and TRBJ2-2 for the parts outside the CDR3, the full variable domain is DAGVTQSPTHLIKTRGQQVTLRCSPKSGHDTVSWYQQALGQGPQFIFQYYEEEERQRGNFPDRFSGHQFPNYSSELNVNALLLGDSALYLCASSVSGNTGELFFGEGSRLTVL.

V gene TRBV28 combines with J gene TRBJ2-3; 14 positions agree with TRBD2. V trimming: 6 bases; J trimming: 3 bases; junction bases outside the gene matches: 11. CDR3 size: 18 residues. The germline gives CDR1 MDHEN, CDR2 SYDVKM. The CDR3 nucleotides read TGTGCCAGCAGGAATTGGGGACTAGCGGGAGATTTTACAGATACGCAGTATTTT. Translation gives CASRNWGLAGDFTDTQYF.

This chain connects TRBV11-2 to TRBJ2-2; 10 positions match TRBD1. The CDR3 totals 15 residues. Per germline, CDR1 SGHAT and CDR2 FQNNGV. V lost 10 bases, J lost 3 bases, and 8 bases stayed unmatched. Written as DNA, the CDR3 is TGTGCCACTGGGACAGGGGCGGCGTACACCGGGGAGCTGTTTTTT. Translated: CATGTGAAYTGELFF.

The rearrangement links TRBV27 to TRBJ1-1; tentative D call: TRBD1 (6 bases). Trimming took 4 bases from V and 2 from J, leaving 11 bases between them. The germline gives CDR1 MNHEY, CDR2 SMNVEV (reference sequence). The CDR3 runs to 14 residues. The CDR3 DNA reads TGTGCCAGCAGTTCGAGGGGGACCAACACTGAAGCTTTCTTT. Residues: CASSSRGTNTEAFF.

On this clone: This CDR3 is also generated by other DNA sequences in the sample. The chain combines TRBV7-6 with TRBJ1-2; the D gene is possibly TRBD1 (6 bases). Germline CDR1 is SGHVS and CDR2 is FNYEAQ. Trimming removed 8 bases from V and 1 base from J, with 11 bases in between. This CDR3 comprises 13 residues. In DNA form, the CDR3 reads TGTGCCAGCTCCCCGGACAGTAACTATGGCTACACCTTC. It codes for CASSPDSNYGYTF.

V usage is TRBV6-1 and J usage is TRBJ1-6; D is uncertain. This CDR3 spans 13 amino acids. V was shortened by 11 bases and J by 9 bases, with 17 bases between the two germline ends. Germline V lookup: CDR1 MNHNS, CDR2 SASEGT. CDR3 sequence: CAGNRGDGSPLHF. CDR3 bases: TGTGCCGGAAACCGGGGTGATGGTTCACCCCTCCACTTT.

This clone is medium-sized. The chain has TRBV5-8 and TRBJ2-1; 11 bases match TRBD1. CDR3 length: 18 amino acids. Unmatched junction bases numbered 12, after V lost 1 base and J lost 6 bases. Germline values: CDR1 SGHTS, CDR2 YDEGEE. CDR3: CASSLITGTGGMRNEQFF. In nucleotides, the CDR3 is TGTGCCAGCAGCTTGATAACAGGGACAGGGGGGATGCGCAATGAGCAGTTCTTC.

The CDR3 nucleotides read TGTGCCAGCAGTGTTAGTGAGACATACAATGAGCAGTTCTTC. Translation: CASSVSETYNEQFF. The chain recombines TRBV6-4 with TRBJ2-1; D unresolved. The V end lost 4 bases, the J end lost 4 bases, and 11 bases lay between the germline ends. Germline assignment: CDR1 MRHNA and CDR2 SNTAGT. This CDR3 is built from 14 residues.

V is TRBV15 and J is TRBJ1-2; D is uncertain. This CDR3 has 14 residues. From germline, CDR1 is LNHNV and CDR2 YYDKDF (reference sequence). Trimming shortened V by 0 bases and J by 0 bases, and 5 bases separated the two germline ends. CDR3 in DNA: TGTGCCACCAGCAGAGACCCACCTAACTATGGCTACACCTTC. It yields the protein CATSRDPPNYGYTF.

This CDR3 reads CASTRGGPGGYTF. DNA for the CDR3: TGTGCCAGCACCCGGGGGGGGCCAGGTGGCTACACCTTC. The chain is built from TRBV6-5 and TRBJ1-2; D may be TRBD1 (6 bases). The V gene lost 7 bases and the J gene lost 7 bases, with 16 bases spanning the gap. The CDR3 totals 13 residues. Looked up from germline, CDR1 is MNHEY and CDR2 is SVGAGI.